The clone carrying this T cell receptor (beta chain) was observed at least ten times. The data originate from a study of metastatic and nonmetastatic thyroid tumors. About the research overall: Blood and tumor or nodule tissue repertoires from malignant and benign thyroid patients were compared.

This CDR3 region has 13 residues. Germline lookup yields CDR1 GTSNPN and CDR2 SVGIG (reference sequence). Between the trimmed V and J ends, which lost 4 bases and 2 bases, there was a span of 10 bases. Original processing notes: Using the CDR3 differences seen across clinicopathological groups, the authors built a distant-metastasis classifier for papillary thyroid cancer, which was meant to discriminate distant-metastatic patients. Using MiXCR, TCRdb re-called clones from the PCR reads. The V and J calls were not made by the authors but by TCRdb's processing. Found here are more than 40,000 clones, roughly 4% of them singletons; the top ten hold over 8%. None of the patients had undergone any treatment ahead of thyroid surgery.

The receptor comes from a female donor with papillary thyroid cancer or a benign thyroid nodule (not recorded which). Some clones in this sample may be carry-over from other donors' samples. This sequence joins TRBV30 and TRBJ2-3; no clear D gene. Sequenced material: blood. In DNA, the CDR3 is TGTGCCTGGAACGCGCCCCACACAGATACGCAGTATTTT. It yields the protein CAWNAPHTDTQYF. The variable domain in full, completed from reference TRBV30 and TRBJ2-3, reads SQTIHQWPATLVQPVGSPLSLECTVEGTSNPNLYWYRQAAGRGLQLLFYSVGIGQISSEVPQNLSASRPQDRQFILSSKKLLLSDSGFYLCAWNAPHTDTQYFGPGTRLTVL.